Described below is a single T cell receptor (beta chain) sequence and its context. Its antigen is still unknown. Read data end 3 residues before the CDR3 end; the end is taken from the germline J gene. TCRdb's copy holds only in-frame clones and misses some; the assay was immunoSEQ multiplex PCR. The sample lists 25,000 to 35,000 clones, none appearing once, the ten largest making up 5% to 6.5%. The J segment lost 6 bases and the V segment lost 4 bases, leaving 9 bases of the junction unmatched. CDR3 length equals 14 residues. Germline V gene lookup returns CDR1 KGHSY and CDR2 FQNENV. These data originate in a study of T cell clonality in common variable immunodeficiency. Whole-study results and caveats: Fewer TCRbeta clones were shared among CVID subjects than controls. Patient heterogeneity in the CVID cohort limited correlations between repertoire features and clinical complications. In common variable immunodeficiency, TCR beta chains reportedly carried fewer deletions and N-nucleotide insertions.

V and J are TRBV16 and TRBJ2-7; 7 bases are shared with TRBD2. Material for sequencing was peripheral blood mononuclear cells. This sequence originates from a human donor with common variable immunodeficiency. CDR3: CASSPRTSGSEQYF. The part of the CDR3 DNA that was read is TGTGCCAGCAGCCCTCGGACTAGTGGGAGCGAG.